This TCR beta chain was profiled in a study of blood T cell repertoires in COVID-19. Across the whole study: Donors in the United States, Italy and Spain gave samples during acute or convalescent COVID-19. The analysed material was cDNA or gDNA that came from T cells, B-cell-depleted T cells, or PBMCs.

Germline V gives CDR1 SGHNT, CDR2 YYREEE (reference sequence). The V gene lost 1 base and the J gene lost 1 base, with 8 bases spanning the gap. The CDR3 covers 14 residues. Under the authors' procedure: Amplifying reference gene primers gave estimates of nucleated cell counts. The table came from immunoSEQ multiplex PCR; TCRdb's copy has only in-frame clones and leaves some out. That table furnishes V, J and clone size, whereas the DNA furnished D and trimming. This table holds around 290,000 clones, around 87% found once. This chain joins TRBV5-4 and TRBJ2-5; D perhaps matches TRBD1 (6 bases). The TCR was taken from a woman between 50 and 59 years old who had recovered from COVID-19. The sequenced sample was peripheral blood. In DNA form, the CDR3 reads TGTGCCAGCAGCTTGTGGACAGTCCAAGAGACCCAGTACTTC. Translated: CASSLWTVQETQYF.